This TCR beta chain comes out of a study of monozygotic twins with inflammatory bowel disease. The length of the CDR3 is 14 residues. Germline V gene data show CDR1 as SGHVS and CDR2 as FQNEAQ. Study conclusions and caveats: Especially with disease activity, IBD patients shared fewer clonotypes with others than healthy twins did.

Turning to this clonotype: What it recognizes is unknown.

Researchers isolated total RNA from whole blood without sorting T cells. The quantity of total RNA per TCR library was around 3.5 ug. With eight separate reactions per sample, the authors made cDNA. For each CDR3 protein, TCRdb gives one entry from its re-call of the 5' RACE reads, without DNA. This specimen shows approximately 380,000 distinct CDR3 sequences; the ten leading clones hold 2.6%. Sequencing was carried out using blood. This chain links TRBV7-8 with TRBJ1-6; there is no DNA to check the TCRdb D call of TRBD1. The source of this sequence is a human donor with ulcerative colitis or Crohn's disease, or a healthy co-twin of an affected twin (not recorded which). The CDR3 here is CASSNGQSYSPLHF.